The 9 T cell receptor beta chains given below trace back to one sample, sequenced in a study of CD8 T cells in ankylosing spondylitis. TCRdb passed the 5' RACE reads through MiXCR, listing each CDR3 protein once. The table has 400,000 to 450,000 distinct CDR3 sequences, 17% seen once; the top ten hold about 0.94%. Findings and limits, study-wide: In ankylosing spondylitis blood, a motif of seven or eight highly homologous TCR beta variants appeared characteristic.

Their target antigens are unknown. The source material was blood, either unsorted or a sorted T cell fraction (not recorded which). The source of these receptors is a male donor with ankylosing spondylitis.

There are a few counts of this clonotype. The chain uses TRBV2 and TRBJ2-1; possible D gene TRBD2, 5 bases. Trimming took off 5 bases at V and 3 bases at J, with 11 bases between the two ends. The CDR3 is 14 amino acids. Germline values: CDR1 SNHLY, CDR2 FYNNEI. CDR3 bases: TGTGCCAGCAGTTCGGAGGCCCGCTACAATGAGCAGTTCTTC. Amino acid sequence: CASSSEARYNEQFF.

The gene calls are TRBV6-5 and TRBJ2-7; 10 positions agree with TRBD1. The CDR3 is 15 amino acids. J gave up 3 bases and V 0 bases, and 2 bases lay outside the gene matches. Per germline, CDR1 MNHEY and CDR2 SVGAGI. The CDR3 is CASSYSGTGVYEQYF. Written as DNA, the CDR3 is TGTGCCAGCAGTTACTCGGGGACAGGGGTCTACGAGCAGTACTTC.

This clonotype was found many times. The J gene is TRBJ1-2, the V gene TRBV6-1, with D hard to call. There are 11 residues in the CDR3. V lost 3 bases and J lost 8, with 7 bases in between. Germline CDR1 and CDR2: MNHNS and SASEGT. The CDR3 region is CASSEVGGYTF. The CDR3, as DNA: TGTGCCAGCAGTGAGGTTGGGGGCTACACCTTC.

This clonotype appeared many times. V and J are TRBV12-3 or TRBV12-4 and TRBJ1-2; no firm D call. V lost 7 bases to trimming and J lost 2 bases, with 11 bases between them. The CDR3 covers 13 residues. The CDR3: CASTPGGNYGYTF. CDR3 DNA sequence: TGTGCCAGCACCCCCGGTGGCAACTATGGCTACACCTTC.

This clonotype was counted only a few times. The genes are TRBV7-3 and TRBJ2-3; D not certain. Germline CDR1 and CDR2: SGHTA and FQGTGA. The CDR3 loop spans 13 amino acids. Trimming removed 4 bases at V and 6 bases at J, with 11 bases between. The CDR3 protein is CASSSSLTDTQYF. The CDR3, as DNA: TGTGCCAGCAGCTCCTCCCTGACGGATACGCAGTATTTT.

This clonotype was counted ten times or more. V is TRBV6-1 and J is TRBJ2-3, with 9 bases matching TRBD2. The CDR3 covers 16 residues. CDR1 and CDR2 (germline): MNHNS, SASEGT. V lost 5 bases to trimming and J lost 1 base; unmatched junction nucleotides: 7. The CDR3: CASSLVVAGGTDTQYF. The CDR3 DNA follows: TGTGCCAGCAGTCTTGTGGTAGCGGGGGGCACAGATACGCAGTATTTT.

This clonotype occurred a few times. The chain combines TRBV29-1 with TRBJ2-1; 9 bases map to TRBD2. This CDR3 has 17 residues. Germline V CDR1 and CDR2: SQVTM, ANQGSEA. With V trimmed by 3 bases and J by 4 bases, 13 bases remained unmatched. CDR3 nucleotide sequence: TGCAGCGTTGATCGGTCGATGGGGCTAGCGGGGTACAATGAGCAGTTCTTC. Translated, it gives CSVDRSMGLAGYNEQFF.

Here the CDR3 reads CASRRGGGEKLFF. Here the CDR3 DNA reads TGTGCCAGCCGAAGGGGTGGGGGTGAAAAACTGTTTTTT. The chain recombines TRBV12-3 or TRBV12-4 with TRBJ1-4, with a possible D match to TRBD1 (5 bases). The CDR3 contains 13 residues. Trimming removed 8 bases at V and 7 bases at J, with 14 bases between.

This clonotype has at least ten counts. V usage is TRBV29-1 and J usage is TRBJ2-1; tentatively, D is TRBD2 (7 bases). Germline CDR1 is SQVTM and CDR2 is ANQGSEA. The CDR3 covers 15 residues. The V and J ends lost 7 bases and 6 bases respectively, with 22 bases between them. CDR3 DNA: TGCAGCGCCCGAGGGGGGGCAGGGAGATCCAATGAGCAGTTCTTC. It is translated as CSARGGAGRSNEQFF.